These T cell receptor beta chains were read from a single sample in a study of cytomegalovirus exposure and HLA in healthy donors. Here immunoSEQ multiplex PCR was the method, and the copy in TCRdb shows in-frame clones only, minus some. Altogether 200,000 or so clones are present, around 80% being singletons, with the ten largest covering 2.1%. Sequenced: PBMCs. The receptors stem from a woman under 30 in good health and CMV-seropositive. Both conserved end residues are part of each CDR3. The D gene is left open where the match is weak. Where a row states a size, it is once, few, many or the class of an expanded clone; other rows omit it.

v_call	clone_size	d_call	cdr3_length	j_call	cdr3_aa	cdr3_nt
TRBV6-5	-	TRBD1	15	TRBJ1-6	CASSRDRGEDSPLHF	TGTGCCAGCAGTCGGGACAGGGGGGAAGATTCACCCCTCCACTTT
TRBV4-1	-	-	17	TRBJ1-1	CASSQDDRPSAFFEAFF	TGCGCCAGCAGTCAAGACGACAGGCCCTCAGCGTTCTTTGAAGCTTTCTTT
TRBV6-5	-	TRBD1	14	TRBJ1-1	CASSYFTGGTEAFF	TGTGCCAGCAGTTACTTCACAGGGGGTACTGAAGCTTTCTTT
TRBV2	-	-	14	TRBJ2-5	CATEEGALGETQYF	TGTGCCACGGAAGAGGGAGCTTTGGGAGAGACCCAGTACTTC
TRBV9	-	-	15	TRBJ2-2	CASSQGGLNTGELFF	TGTGCCAGCTCCCAAGGAGGACTGAACACCGGGGAGCTGTTTTTT
TRBV7-3	-	-	15	TRBJ2-5	CASSAQGSPQETQYF	TGTGCCAGCAGCGCACAGGGAAGTCCCCAAGAGACCCAGTACTTC
TRBV7-2	-	-	16	TRBJ2-7	CASSFPPGGGWYEQYF	TGTGCCAGCAGTTTCCCCCCCGGCGGGGGCTGGTACGAGCAGTACTTC
TRBV25-1	-	TRBD1	15	TRBJ1-1	CASSDLTGFNTEAFF	TGTGCCAGCAGTGATCTGACAGGGTTTAACACTGAAGCTTTCTTT
TRBV4-1	few	TRBD2	17	TRBJ2-1	CASSTSFPAGGEREQFF	TGCGCCAGCAGCACAAGCTTTCCTGCGGGGGGGGAGAGAGAGCAGTTCTTC
TRBV5-4	-	-	15	TRBJ1-2	CASRTIGPSGYGYTF	TGTGCCAGCAGGACTATCGGCCCCAGTGGGTATGGCTACACCTTC
TRBV2	-	TRBD1	15	TRBJ1-3	CASKADRGRGNTIYF	TGTGCCAGCAAGGCGGACAGGGGGCGGGGAAACACCATATATTTT
TRBV18	-	TRBD1	13	TRBJ1-2	CASSQQGNYGYTF	TGTGCCAGCTCCCAACAGGGGAACTATGGCTACACCTTC
TRBV7-2	-	TRBD1	15	TRBJ1-4	CASSLTGGQGEKLFF	TGTGCCAGCAGCCTCACAGGGGGGCAGGGTGAAAAACTGTTTTTT
TRBV5-1	-	-	15	TRBJ2-5	CASSLNVGDRETQYF	TGCGCCAGCAGCTTGAATGTCGGGGATCGGGAGACCCAGTACTTC
TRBV5-1	-	TRBD1	16	TRBJ1-4	CASSLAGTGQGEKLFF	TGCGCCAGCAGCTTGGCCGGGACAGGACAAGGTGAAAAACTGTTTTTT
TRBV9	-	-	13	TRBJ2-4	CASSLQGRNIQYF	TGTGCCAGCAGCCTACAGGGGAGGAACATTCAGTACTTC
TRBV7-7	-	-	15	TRBJ2-5	CASSPGGTEEETQYF	TGTGCTAGCAGCCCAGGGGGGACAGAAGAAGAGACCCAGTACTTC
TRBV18	-	TRBD2	17	TRBJ2-3	CASSSLAGESNTDTQYF	TGTGCCAGCTCAAGTCTAGCGGGGGAATCCAACACAGATACGCAGTATTTT
TRBV5-1	-	TRBD1	14	TRBJ2-7	CASSLWDRGGEQYF	TGCGCTAGCAGCTTGTGGGACAGGGGTGGGGAGCAGTACTTC
TRBV29-1	-	TRBD1	12	TRBJ1-2	CSAATGLYGYTF	TGCAGCGCCGCGACAGGGCTCTATGGCTACACCTTC
TRBV5-1	-	TRBD1	15	TRBJ1-2	CASSPSTGGSYGYTF	TGCGCCAGCAGCCCGTCGACAGGGGGCAGCTATGGCTACACCTTC
TRBV27	-	-	13	TRBJ1-2	CASSFGQNYGYTF	TGTGCCAGCAGTTTCGGTCAAAACTATGGCTACACCTTC
TRBV4-1	-	-	15	TRBJ1-2	CASSQEPRGNYGYTF	TGCGCCAGCAGCCAAGAACCCAGGGGTAACTATGGCTACACCTTC
TRBV6-5	-	TRBD1	15	TRBJ2-5	CASSPTGGLGETQYF	TGTGCCAGCAGCCCGACAGGGGGCCTAGGGGAGACCCAGTACTTC
TRBV9	-	-	15	TRBJ1-4	CASSVGGSLVEKLFF	TGTGCCAGCAGCGTGGGGGGGAGTCTAGTTGAAAAACTGTTTTTT
TRBV6-1	-	-	12	TRBJ2-1	CASSDERVVPFF	TGTGCCAGCAGTGATGAGAGGGTGGTGCCGTTCTTC
TRBV2	-	-	14	TRBJ1-5	CASNPFRSNQPQHF	TGTGCCAGCAATCCCTTCCGGAGCAATCAGCCCCAGCATTTT
TRBV19	few	-	14	TRBJ1-3	CASKGGFTGNTIYF	TGTGCCAGTAAAGGAGGGTTCACTGGAAACACCATATATTTT
TRBV2	-	-	17	TRBJ2-1	CASSGFFRDSSYNEQFF	TGTGCCAGCAGTGGGTTCTTCCGGGACTCCTCCTACAATGAGCAGTTCTTC
TRBV5-1	-	TRBD1	15	TRBJ2-5	CASSLSPQGGETQYF	TGCGCCAGCAGCTTGTCGCCACAGGGGGGAGAGACCCAGTACTTC
TRBV27	-	-	13	TRBJ2-7	CASSLTGFYEQYF	TGTGCCAGCAGTCTAACAGGGTTCTACGAGCAGTACTTC
TRBV6-8	-	-	15	TRBJ2-5	CARALEQGAQETQYF	TGTGCCAGGGCCCTGGAACAGGGTGCCCAAGAGACCCAGTACTTC
TRBV7-9	-	-	14	TRBJ1-1	CASSSTLRGTEAFF	TGTGCCAGCAGCTCCACCCTTCGGGGCACTGAAGCTTTCTTT
TRBV5-1	-	-	12	TRBJ2-1	CASSLGLREQFF	TGCGCCAGCAGCTTGGGCCTCCGGGAGCAGTTCTTC
TRBV5-1	once	-	13	TRBJ2-1	CASSPTGYNEQFF	TGCGCCAGCAGCCCGACAGGTTACAATGAGCAGTTCTTC
TRBV6-5	-	-	15	TRBJ2-7	CASSARDGSSYEQYF	TGTGCCAGCAGTGCCCGGGACGGGAGCTCCTACGAGCAGTACTTC
TRBV11-3	-	-	15	TRBJ2-2	CASSTAGTHTGELFF	TGTGCCAGCAGCACCGCCGGGACTCACACCGGGGAGCTGTTTTTT
TRBV18	-	-	14	TRBJ2-5	CASSPMGGWETQYF	TGTGCCAGCTCGCCTATGGGAGGTTGGGAGACCCAGTACTTC
TRBV30	-	-	11	TRBJ2-3	CASENTDTQYF	TGTGCCTCCGAGAACACAGATACGCAGTATTTT
TRBV5-1	-	TRBD1	13	TRBJ1-3	CASSRTGGNTIYF	TGCGCCAGCAGCAGGACAGGAGGGAACACCATATATTTT